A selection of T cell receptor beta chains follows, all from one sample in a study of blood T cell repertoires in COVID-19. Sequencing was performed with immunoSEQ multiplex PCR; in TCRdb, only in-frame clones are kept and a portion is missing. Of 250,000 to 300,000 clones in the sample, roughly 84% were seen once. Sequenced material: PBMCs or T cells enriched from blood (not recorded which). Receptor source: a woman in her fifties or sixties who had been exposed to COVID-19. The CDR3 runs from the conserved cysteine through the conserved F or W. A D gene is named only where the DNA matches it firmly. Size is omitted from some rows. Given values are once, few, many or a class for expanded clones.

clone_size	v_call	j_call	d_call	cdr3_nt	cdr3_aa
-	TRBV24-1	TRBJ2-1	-	TGTGCCACCAGTGATTTAGAGGTAGTAACAAATGAGCAGTTCTTC	CATSDLEVVTNEQFF
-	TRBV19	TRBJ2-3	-	TGTGCCAGTAGTATGCAGGTCCCAGATACGCAGTATTTT	CASSMQVPDTQYF
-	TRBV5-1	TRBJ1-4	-	TGCGCCAGCAGCTTCCGAGGAAGTCGGGAAAAACTGTTTTTT	CASSFRGSREKLFF
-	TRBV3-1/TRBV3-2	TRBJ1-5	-	TGTGCCAGCAGCCCGTCGGGGGGTAGCAATCAGCCCCAGCATTTT	CASSPSGGSNQPQHF
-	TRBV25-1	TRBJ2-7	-	TGTGCCAGCAGTGACCCACACAACGAGCAGTACTTC	CASSDPHNEQYF
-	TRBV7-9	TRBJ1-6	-	TGTGCCAGCAGCCCACTGATTGATAATTCACCCCTCCACTTT	CASSPLIDNSPLHF
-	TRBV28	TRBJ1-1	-	TGTGCCAGCACCGAGAGGGGGGGCACTGAAGCTTTCTTT	CASTERGGTEAFF
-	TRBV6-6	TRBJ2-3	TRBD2	TGTGCCAGTCGACTGGGAGCGGGGATTACAGATACGCAGTATTTT	CASRLGAGITDTQYF
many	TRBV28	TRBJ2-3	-	TGTGCCAGCAGTTCCCTGGAGGGGGGGGGACGCACAGATACGCAGTATTTT	CASSSLEGGGRTDTQYF
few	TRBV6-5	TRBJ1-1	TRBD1	TGTGCCAGCAGTTACTATGGGACAGGGGGCACTGAAGCTTTCTTT	CASSYYGTGGTEAFF
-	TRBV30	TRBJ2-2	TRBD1	TGTGCCTGGAATCGGGTAGGGGGCCCCGGGGAGCTGTTTTTT	CAWNRVGGPGELFF
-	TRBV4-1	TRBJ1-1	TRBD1	TGCGCCAGCAGCCAAGGGACAGGGTCGTGGACTGAAGCTTTCTTT	CASSQGTGSWTEAFF
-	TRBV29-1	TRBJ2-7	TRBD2	TGCAGCGTTGATGGGGAGGGGAACGAGCAGTACTTC	CSVDGEGNEQYF
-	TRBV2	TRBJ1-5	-	TGTGCCAGCAGAGGGACGGGGGGAAATCAGCCCCAGCATTTT	CASRGTGGNQPQHF
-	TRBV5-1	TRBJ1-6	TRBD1	TGCGCCAGCAGCGCGGGACAGGGGGCGAGGAATTCACCCCTCCACTTT	CASSAGQGARNSPLHF
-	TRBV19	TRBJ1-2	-	TGTGCCAGTAGTCCGGTCGTAGGCGGGGGCTACACCTTC	CASSPVVGGGYTF
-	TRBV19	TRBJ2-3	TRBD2	TGTGCCAGTAGTATAGCTCAACCGGGACTAGTGGGTACGCAGTATTTT	CASSIAQPGLVGTQYF
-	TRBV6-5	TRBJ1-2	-	TGTGCCAGCAGTTACGGACAGTACTATGGCTACACCTTC	CASSYGQYYGYTF
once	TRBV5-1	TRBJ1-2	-	TGCGCCAGCAGCAGGGACACCTATGGCTACACCTTC	CASSRDTYGYTF
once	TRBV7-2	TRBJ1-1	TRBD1	TGTGCCAGCAGCCCGCGACAGGGTCGGAACACTGAAGCTTTCTTT	CASSPRQGRNTEAFF
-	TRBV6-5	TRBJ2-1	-	TGTGCCAGCCGAATCGGACTATCCGACAATGAGCAGTTCTTC	CASRIGLSDNEQFF
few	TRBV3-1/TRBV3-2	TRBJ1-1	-	TGTGCCAGCAGCCCTCCCAGGGGCACGAACACTGAAGCTTTCTTT	CASSPPRGTNTEAFF
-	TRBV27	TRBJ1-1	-	TGTGCCAGCAGTTTGCGCAGGGATCTGGCTAGTGAAGCTTTCTTT	CASSLRRDLASEAFF
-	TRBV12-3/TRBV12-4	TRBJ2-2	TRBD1	TGTGCCAGCAGTAGAGGGGGCGCCGGGGAGCTGTTTTTT	CASSRGGAGELFF
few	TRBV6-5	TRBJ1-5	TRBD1	TGTGCCAGCAGTAGACAGGGTTCTAGCAATCAGCCCCAGCATTTT	CASSRQGSSNQPQHF
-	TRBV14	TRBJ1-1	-	TGTGCCAGCAGCCAAGTAGACAGATACACTGAAGCTTTCTTT	CASSQVDRYTEAFF
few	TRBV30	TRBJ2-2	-	TGTGCCTGGAGGCGAAGCCCAGGGATGAACACCGGGGAGCTGTTTTTT	CAWRRSPGMNTGELFF
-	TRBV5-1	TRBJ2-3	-	TGCGCCAGCAGCTCTAGCACAGATACGCAGTATTTT	CASSSSTDTQYF
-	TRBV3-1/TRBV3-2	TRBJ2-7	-	TGTGCCAGCAGCCAAGAGGGGACAACACTCGAGCAGTACTTC	CASSQEGTTLEQYF
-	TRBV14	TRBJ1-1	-	TGTGCCAGCAGCCAAGACGCAGGGGAAGCTTTCTTT	CASSQDAGEAFF
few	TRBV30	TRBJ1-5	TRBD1	TGTGCCTGGGGGGTTGGACAGGGCAATCAGCCCCAGCATTTT	CAWGVGQGNQPQHF
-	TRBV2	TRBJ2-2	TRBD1	TGTGCCGGACAGGATACGAACACCGGGGAGCTGTTTTTT	CAGQDTNTGELFF
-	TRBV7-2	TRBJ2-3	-	TGTGCCAGCAGCCCCCGGAGAGGGATTAGCACAGATACGCAGTATTTT	CASSPRRGISTDTQYF
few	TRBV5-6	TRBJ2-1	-	TGTGCCAGCAGCTTGTTCAGCCGGAACGCCCGGGACAATGAGCAGTTCTTC	CASSLFSRNARDNEQFF
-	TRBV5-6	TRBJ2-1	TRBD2	TGTGCCAGCAGCCTCAGCGGGGCCCTTAGGAATGAGCAGTTCTTC	CASSLSGALRNEQFF
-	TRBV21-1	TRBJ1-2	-	TGTGCCAGCAGCAAAGATGACAGGTCCTTCTATGGCTACACCTTC	CASSKDDRSFYGYTF
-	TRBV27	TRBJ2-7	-	TGTGCCAGCAGTTTAGGAGCGGCCCCCTACGAGCAGTACTTC	CASSLGAAPYEQYF
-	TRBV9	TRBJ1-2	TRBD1	TGTGCCAGCAGCGTAGATCCAGGGACAGGTTATGGCTACACCTTC	CASSVDPGTGYGYTF
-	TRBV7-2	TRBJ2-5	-	TGTGCCAGCAGCTTAGTCGCTCACGGTGGAGAGACCCAGTACTTC	CASSLVAHGGETQYF
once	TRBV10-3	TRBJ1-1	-	TGTGCCATCAGTGGTAGAGGGGAGGGCACTGAAGCTTTCTTT	CAISGRGEGTEAFF
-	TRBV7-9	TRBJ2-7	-	TGTGCCAGCAGCTCGGGACAAAAACCCTACGAGCAGTACTTC	CASSSGQKPYEQYF
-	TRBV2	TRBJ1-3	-	TGTGCCAGCAGTTACCAGAGAAACACCATATATTTT	CASSYQRNTIYF
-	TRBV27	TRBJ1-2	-	TGTGCCAGCAGTTTACTCGGCCGGGGTAACTATGGCTACACCTTC	CASSLLGRGNYGYTF
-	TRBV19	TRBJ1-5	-	TGTGCCAGTAGTGACAGCCAGCCCCAGCATTTT	CASSDSQPQHF
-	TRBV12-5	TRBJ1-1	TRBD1	TGTGCTAGTGGTTTGGGGGAGCAGGGGGGCACTGAAGCTTTCTTT	CASGLGEQGGTEAFF
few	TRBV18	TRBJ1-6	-	TGTGCCAGCTCACTCAGGACACCGGATAATTCACCCCTCCACTTT	CASSLRTPDNSPLHF
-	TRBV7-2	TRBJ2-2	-	TGTGCCAGCAGCCCTACCTTAGGGGGTAGATCCGGGGAGCTGTTTTTT	CASSPTLGGRSGELFF
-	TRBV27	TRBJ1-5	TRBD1	TGTGCCAGCAGTTCCGGACAGGGGATTCGGCAGCCCCAGCATTTT	CASSSGQGIRQPQHF
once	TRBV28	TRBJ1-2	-	TGTGCCAGCAGTGCCCCCCGCGTCCCTCGGTATGGCTACACCTTC	CASSAPRVPRYGYTF
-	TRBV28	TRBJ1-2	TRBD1	TGTGCCAGTGGGATAGGGGGCTACTATGGCTACACCTTC	CASGIGGYYGYTF
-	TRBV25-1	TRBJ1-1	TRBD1	TGTGCCAGCAGTGATCCCTCCGGGACAGCCACTGAAGCTTTCTTT	CASSDPSGTATEAFF
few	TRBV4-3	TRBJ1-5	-	TGCGCCAGCAGCCAAGGCTTAAGAAACAGGGAATCTGGCAATCAGCCCCAGCATTTT	CASSQGLRNRESGNQPQHF
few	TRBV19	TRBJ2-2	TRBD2	TGTGCCAGTAGTATCTCCGGGGGGGCGACCGGGGAGCTGTTTTTT	CASSISGGATGELFF
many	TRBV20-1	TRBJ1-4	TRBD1	TGCAGTGCTAGTGCCCCAGGGGGCCGAGAGGAAAAACTGTTTTTT	CSASAPGGREEKLFF
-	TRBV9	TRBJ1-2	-	TGTGCCAGCAGCGTAGCGTCTGCGGAATATGGCTACACCTTC	CASSVASAEYGYTF
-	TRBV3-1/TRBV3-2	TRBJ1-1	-	TGTGCCAGCAGCCCTCTCAGCGGGTTCTCGCCTGAAGCTTTCTTT	CASSPLSGFSPEAFF
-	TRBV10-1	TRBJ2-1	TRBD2	TGCGCCAGCAGTGATTTACTAGCGGGGAACAATGAGCAGTTCTTC	CASSDLLAGNNEQFF
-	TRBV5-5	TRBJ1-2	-	TGTGCCAGCAGCTTGGGTGCGGGAGGCTACACCTTC	CASSLGAGGYTF
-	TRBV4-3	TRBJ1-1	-	TGCGCCAGCAGCCAAGAAAGGCCAGGGTCGGTTATGAACACTGAAGCTTTCTTT	CASSQERPGSVMNTEAFF